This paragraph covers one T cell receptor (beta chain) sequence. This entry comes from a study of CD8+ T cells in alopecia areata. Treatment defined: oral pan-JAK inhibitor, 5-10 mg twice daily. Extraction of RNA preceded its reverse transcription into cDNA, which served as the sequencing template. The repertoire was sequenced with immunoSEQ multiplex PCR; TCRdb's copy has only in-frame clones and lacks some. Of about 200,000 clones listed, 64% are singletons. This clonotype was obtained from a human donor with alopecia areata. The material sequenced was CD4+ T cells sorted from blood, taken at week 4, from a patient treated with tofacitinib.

CDR3 region: CASSSRTETQYF. The CDR3 DNA sequence: TGTGCCAGCTCATCGCGGACGGAGACCCAGTACTTC. This chain joins TRBV18 and TRBJ2-5; no reliable D call. Germline V gene lookup returns CDR1 KGHSH and CDR2 LQKENI. V was cut by 5 bases and J by 5 bases, with 9 bases left in between. The CDR3 has 12 amino acids.